This T cell receptor beta chain was recorded in a study of Graves' ophthalmopathy and Graves' hyperthyroidism. Study observations and caveats: Also, most clonotypes expanded in the thyroid above 0.001 frequency appeared in blood. Distinction of ophthalmopathy from stable hyperthyroidism by a 13-signature model reached approximately 88% sensitivity and 81.08% specificity.

The CDR3 contains 16 residues. The V end lost 0 bases, the J end lost 5 bases, and 14 bases lay between the germline ends. Germline lookup yields CDR1 SEHNR and CDR2 FQNEAQ (reference sequence). People with hyperthyroidism were aged 18 to 65 and newly diagnosed, under 2 months' duration. Establishment of the diagnosis relied upon clinical symptoms, serum thyroxine, TRAb, thyroid ultrasound and orbital computed tomography. As for this clonotype: Its antigen is undetermined.

For repertoire sequencing, the TCR beta CDR3 regions were amplified from RNA transcripts. HTBI primers were used in a first-round RT-PCR, which preceded a second-round multiplex PCR. One entry per CDR3 protein, called by TCRdb with MiXCR from the multiplex PCR reads. The data hold 580,000 or so distinct CDR3 sequences, with roughly 39% observed a single time. The specimen sequenced was peripheral blood or thyroid tissue (not recorded which). The rearrangement links TRBV7-9 to TRBJ1-5, with D tentatively TRBD1 (6 bases). The TCR was taken from an adult man with Graves' hyperthyroidism. CDR3 DNA sequence: TGTGCCAGCAGCTTAGCTGTCGGGAGGGGGGATCAGCCCCAGCATTTT. Protein product: CASSLAVGRGDQPQHF.